This entry describes one T cell receptor (beta chain). Under the authors' procedure: Reference gene primer amplification in the assay estimated nucleated cell counts. The data were produced by immunoSEQ multiplex PCR, yet TCRdb's version contains in-frame clones alone and is incomplete. The V and J calls and clone size were taken over from that table, and D and trimming were inferred from the DNA. The table shows fewer than 250,000 clones, with roughly nine tenths occurring only once. This record belongs to a study of blood T cell repertoires in COVID-19. Study overall: Samples taken during acute and convalescent COVID-19 were collected in the United States, Italy and Spain. The analysed material was cDNA or gDNA that came from T cells, B-cell-depleted T cells, or PBMCs.

This CDR3 region has 12 residues. CDR1 is LGHDT, CDR2 YNNKEL, per germline (reference sequence). The V end was cut by 3 bases, the J end by 9 bases, with 9 bases between. The sequenced sample was peripheral blood. The J gene is TRBJ2-1, the V gene TRBV3-1 (or the pseudogene TRBV3-2); D is ambiguous. The origin of this receptor is a man in his thirties or forties with acute or convalescent COVID-19. CDR3 coding DNA: TGTGCCAGCAGCCAGAGAGCGAGTGAGCAGTTCTTC. Residues: CASSQRASEQFF.